The 25 T cell receptor beta chains presented below share a single source sample, sequenced in a study of cytomegalovirus exposure and HLA in healthy donors. PCR employed 60 Vbeta and 13 Jbeta primers. Libraries were prepared by immunoSEQ multiplex PCR; TCRdb keeps only in-frame clonotypes and omits some of them. Counted here are about 120,000 clones, approximately 80% occurring once; the ten biggest clones make up 2% to 2.5%. Sequenced material: PBMCs. These receptor sequences come from a woman between 40 and 50 years old in good health and CMV-seronegative.

J is TRBJ1-2 and V is TRBV7-2; unclear D gene. The CDR3 is made up of 14 amino acids. V lost 3 bases to trimming and J lost 8 bases, with 16 bases between them. The V gene's germline CDR1 is SGHTA and CDR2 FQGNSA. The CDR3, as DNA: TGTGCCAGCAGCTTTGTATCGCAGGCACAGGGCTACACCTTC. Its protein is CASSFVSQAQGYTF.

This clone has more than one count but fewer than ten. The chain carries TRBV6-5 and TRBJ1-1, with D tentatively TRBD1 (5 bases). The V end was cut by 1 base, the J end by 7 bases, with 7 bases between. In germline, CDR1 is MNHEY, CDR2 SVGAGI. CDR3 length: 12 amino acids. CDR3 residues: CASSYWGGEAFF. CDR3 bases: TGTGCCAGCAGTTACTGGGGGGGTGAAGCTTTCTTT.

The DNA of the CDR3 is TGTGCCAGCAGTGAACACTCTTTAAACGCGGGCAAGCAGTACTTC. It codes for CASSEHSLNAGKQYF. The rearrangement joins TRBV2 to TRBJ2-7; a possible D gene is TRBD2 (5 bases). Trimming removed 2 bases from V and 8 bases from J, with 19 bases in between. This CDR3 region has 15 residues. CDR1 SNHLY and CDR2 FYNNEI come from the germline V gene.

J is TRBJ1-6 and V is TRBV4-1; 11 nucleotides agree with TRBD1. This CDR3 region has 17 residues. CDR1 is MGHRA and CDR2 is YSYEKL in the germline V gene. V gave up 1 base and J gave up 6 bases; unmatched junction bases: 5. The CDR3 loop reads CASSQVGQGARNSPLHF. For the CDR3, the DNA is TGCGCCAGCAGCCAAGTAGGACAGGGGGCGCGTAATTCACCCCTCCACTTT.

The rearrangement joins TRBV4-3 to TRBJ2-1; 8 positions agree with TRBD2. This CDR3 comprises 16 residues. The ends lost 0 bases at V and 7 bases at J; junction bases unmatched: 8. Germline lookup yields CDR1 LGHNA and CDR2 YSLEER. The CDR3 is CASSQDERGRSNEQFF. The CDR3 DNA follows: TGCGCCAGCAGCCAAGATGAGCGGGGGCGGTCGAATGAGCAGTTCTTC.

The chain combines TRBV27 with TRBJ1-2; 12 nucleotides match TRBD1. J gave up 8 bases and V 5 bases, and 12 bases lay outside the gene matches. The CDR3 totals 16 residues. Germline CDR1 reads MNHEY; CDR2 reads SMNVEV (reference sequence). The DNA for the CDR3 is TGTGCCAGCAGTCTCGGACCGGGACAGGGGGCGAAGGGCTACACCTTC. Translated, it gives CASSLGPGQGAKGYTF.

This chain joins TRBV7-9 and TRBJ2-7; unclear D gene. The CDR3 loop spans 13 amino acids. Germline V gene data show CDR1 as SEHNR and CDR2 as FQNEAQ (reference sequence). The V gene lost 2 bases and the J gene lost 2 bases, with 7 bases spanning the gap. Here the CDR3 DNA reads TGTGCCAGCAGCTTAAGAGATACCTACGAGCAGTACTTC. This encodes CASSLRDTYEQYF.

The chain couples TRBV6-6 to TRBJ2-7, with TRBD1 as a possible D gene (6 bases). Trimming cost V 0 bases and J 5 bases, with 17 bases left between them. CDR1 and CDR2 from the germline V gene are MNHNY and SVGAGI (reference sequence). The CDR3 contains 16 residues. The CDR3 region is CASSYSIRDNLDEQYF. In nucleotides, the CDR3 is TGTGCCAGCAGTTACTCGATCCGGGACAATCTTGACGAGCAGTACTTC.

V and J are TRBV28 and TRBJ1-2; D remains ambiguous. The germline CDR1 and CDR2 sequences are MDHEN and SYDVKM. Deletions cut 4 bases from V and 7 bases from J, with 16 bases between. The CDR3 sequence is 14 residues long. CDR3 in amino acids: CASSSGLHWGGYTF. DNA of the CDR3: TGTGCCAGCAGTTCCGGACTGCACTGGGGTGGCTACACCTTC.

This chain uses TRBV27 with TRBJ1-5; TRBD1 matches at 8 bases. This CDR3 is built from 15 residues. After removal of 2 bases from V and 5 bases from J, the junction contained 5 bases not matched to a gene. Germline V gives CDR1 MNHEY, CDR2 SMNVEV (reference sequence). CDR3 nucleotide sequence: TGTGCCAGCAGTTTAGAGGGACAGGTCCATCAGCCCCAGCATTTT. It is translated as CASSLEGQVHQPQHF.

The chain employs TRBV10-3 and TRBJ1-2; 9 bases are shared with TRBD1. CDR1 and CDR2 (germline): ENHRY, SYGVKD. This CDR3 comprises 14 residues. Trimming took 10 bases from V and 4 from J; bases not matched to a gene: 10. CDR3 in amino acids: CATQQGAGAYGYTF. CDR3 bases: TGTGCCACCCAACAGGGGGCGGGTGCCTATGGCTACACCTTC.

This rearrangement joins TRBV2 to TRBJ1-5; D ambiguous. V was trimmed by 4 bases and J by 1 base, leaving 8 bases between them. CDR1 is SNHLY and CDR2 is FYNNEI in the germline V gene. CDR3 length: 14 residues. CDR3 sequence (DNA): TGTGCCAGCAGTGTTGCGGCCAGCAATCAGCCCCAGCATTTT. This encodes CASSVAASNQPQHF.

This sequence joins TRBV29-1 and TRBJ1-1; D remains unclear. The germline V and J ends were trimmed by 0 bases and 4 bases, with 12 bases remaining between them. This CDR3 has 14 amino acids. Germline V gene data show CDR1 as SQVTM and CDR2 as ANQGSEA. CDR3 in amino acids: CSVEEVGSGTEAFF. CDR3 DNA sequence: TGCAGCGTTGAAGAGGTTGGGAGTGGCACTGAAGCTTTCTTT.

The chain joins TRBV19 to TRBJ1-1; 7 nucleotides match TRBD1. Germline assignment: CDR1 LNHDA and CDR2 SQIVND (reference sequence). Unmatched junction bases numbered 10, after V lost 3 bases and J lost 0 bases. The CDR3 contains 17 residues. CDR3 region: CASSISSEGAVNTEAFF. Here the CDR3 DNA reads TGTGCCAGTAGTATCTCCTCGGAGGGGGCGGTGAACACTGAAGCTTTCTTT.

This clone was observed a handful of times. The gene calls are TRBV15 and TRBJ1-1; TRBD1 might be the D (5 bases). CDR1 is LNHNV and CDR2 is YYDKDF in the germline V gene (reference sequence). The V end lost 5 bases, the J end lost 1 base, and 11 bases lay between the germline ends. There are 14 residues in the CDR3. CDR3: CATSARQTNTEAFF. In DNA form, the CDR3 reads TGTGCCACCAGCGCCAGACAGACGAACACTGAAGCTTTCTTT.

This clone was recorded a few times. This chain connects TRBV13 to TRBJ2-3; D is ambiguous. CDR3 size: 12 residues. Deletions cut 5 bases from V and 0 bases from J, with 3 bases between. CDR1 is PRHDT and CDR2 is FYEKMQ in the germline V gene (reference sequence). The CDR3 bases are TGTGCCAGCAGCCCTAGCACAGATACGCAGTATTTT. Its protein is CASSPSTDTQYF.

The chain uses TRBV27 and TRBJ1-2; D is uncertain. The V and J ends lost 5 bases and 5 bases respectively, with 15 bases between them. CDR3 size: 14 residues. Germline CDR1 MNHEY, CDR2 SMNVEV (reference sequence). CDR3 bases: TGTGCCAGCAGTACGAATTTTAAACAGTATGGCTACACCTTC. Translation gives CASSTNFKQYGYTF.

This chain joins TRBV11-3 and TRBJ2-2; 9 bases are a match to TRBD2. Germline CDR1 is SGHNT and CDR2 is YENEEA. With 0 bases clipped from V and 1 base from J, the junction kept 3 bases outside the gene matches. The CDR3 totals 17 residues. CDR3 protein: CASSLDKTSGNTGELFF. The CDR3 coding sequence is TGTGCCAGCAGCTTAGATAAGACTAGCGGGAACACCGGGGAGCTGTTTTTT. Combining the CDR3 with reference TRBV11-3 and TRBJ2-2 gives the whole variable domain EAGVVQSPRYKIIEKKQPVAFWCNPISGHNTLYWYLQNLGQGPELLIRYENEEAVDDSQLPKDRFSAERLKGVDSTLKIQPAELGDSAVYLCASSLDKTSGNTGELFFGEGSRLTVL.

CDR3 bases: TGCGCCAGCAGCTTGGCCCCAGGACAGGGGGCTAACACCATATATTTT. Translation gives CASSLAPGQGANTIYF. This chain joins TRBV5-1 and TRBJ1-3, with TRBD1 matching over 11 bases. Trimming at V came to 0 bases and at J to 7 bases, leaving 6 bases not matched to a gene. The V gene's germline CDR1 is SGHRS and CDR2 YFSETQ. CDR3 length: 16 amino acids.

This CDR3 is CASSPPNTRRAEEQYF. CDR3 nucleotides: TGTGCCAGCTCACCACCAAATACAAGGAGGGCGGAGGAGCAGTACTTC. The gene calls are TRBV18 and TRBJ2-7, with D tentatively TRBD2 (6 bases). V lost 0 bases and J lost 7, with 19 bases in between. The CDR3 is made up of 16 amino acids. Germline CDR1 is KGHSH and CDR2 is LQKENI.

The gene calls are TRBV6-1 and TRBJ1-3, with D unresolved. V lost 8 bases and J 4 bases, leaving 12 bases between the germline ends. Per the germline V gene, CDR1 is MNHNS and CDR2 is SASEGT. This CDR3 has 13 amino acids. The CDR3, as DNA: TGTGCCAGCTTCAATCAAATCGGAAACACCATATATTTT. This encodes CASFNQIGNTIYF.

This chain joins TRBV30 and TRBJ2-3; 11 bases match TRBD1. Germline V gene sequence: CDR1 GTSNPN, CDR2 SVGIG (reference sequence). This CDR3 is built from 15 residues. V lost 0 bases and J lost 3; bases outside the gene matches: 2. The DNA of the CDR3 is TGTGCCTGGAGTGTAGGGACAGGGGGAACAGATACGCAGTATTTT. Protein product: CAWSVGTGGTDTQYF.

V gene TRBV4-3 combines with J gene TRBJ2-1, with TRBD2 as a possible D gene (6 bases). V was shortened by 3 bases and J by 0 bases, with 15 bases between the two germline ends. Germline CDR1 is LGHNA and CDR2 is YSLEER. This CDR3 is 17 amino acids long. CDR3 nucleotide sequence: TGCGCCAGCAGCCACCGGGAATGGGGGGACTCCTACAATGAGCAGTTCTTC. Protein product: CASSHREWGDSYNEQFF.

V usage is TRBV30 and J usage is TRBJ2-1; 11 nucleotides align to TRBD2. The V gene end was trimmed by 1 base and the J gene end by 8 bases; junction bases not matched to a gene: 7. The germline V gene has CDR1 GTSNPN and CDR2 SVGIG (reference sequence). The CDR3 is 15 amino acids. CDR3 sequence (DNA): TGTGCCTGGAGTGGGTTTAGCGGGGGGGGCGATGAGCAGTTCTTC. Residues: CAWSGFSGGGDEQFF.

This clone was detected only a few times. Other DNA sequences within the sample encode an identical CDR3. The gene calls are TRBV5-1 and TRBJ2-7, with 8 bases matching TRBD1. This CDR3 is 14 amino acids long. Germline values: CDR1 SGHRS, CDR2 YFSETQ. V trimming: 4 bases; J trimming: 1 base; junction bases outside the gene matches: 4. CDR3 in amino acids: CASSPGTGSYEQYF. Here the CDR3 DNA reads TGCGCCAGCAGCCCGGGGACAGGTTCCTACGAGCAGTACTTC.